Below, 21 T cell receptor beta chains from the same sample are listed, as sequenced in a study of blood T cell repertoires in COVID-19. Profiling relied on immunoSEQ multiplex PCR, and the TCRdb table lists in-frame clones only, not all of them. The table shows about 320,000 clones, with more than 75% occurring only once. Specimen: PBMCs or T cells enriched from blood (not recorded which). These receptors all stem from a woman between 18 and 29 years old who had recovered from COVID-19.

In this sample, this clone turned up once. The chain has TRBV19 and TRBJ1-6; TRBD1 is a possible D gene (6 bases). Trimming took 3 bases from V and 6 from J, leaving 12 bases between them. Germline values: CDR1 LNHDA, CDR2 SQIVND (reference sequence). The CDR3 has 15 amino acids. The CDR3: CASSIGDRSNSPLHF. CDR3 sequence (DNA): TGTGCCAGTAGTATCGGCGACAGGAGTAATTCACCCCTCCACTTT.

The chain recombines TRBV2 with TRBJ1-1; no clear D. Trimming removed 8 bases from V and 1 base from J, with 8 bases in between. The germline V gene has CDR1 SNHLY and CDR2 FYNNEI. The CDR3 is 12 amino acids. CDR3 sequence: CASGRQNTEAFF. The CDR3 DNA is TGTGCCAGCGGGAGACAGAACACTGAAGCTTTCTTT.

The genes are TRBV5-1 and TRBJ1-6; D gene uncertain. This CDR3 region has 14 residues. Germline V gene sequence: CDR1 SGHRS, CDR2 YFSETQ. Trimming removed 0 bases at V and 3 bases at J, with 4 bases between. CDR3 region: CASSLDSYNSPLHF. DNA for the CDR3: TGCGCCAGCAGCTTGGACAGCTATAATTCACCCCTCCACTTT.

Concerning this clone itself: This CDR3 is also generated by other DNA sequences in the sample. The chain links TRBV5-1 to TRBJ2-3, with 10 bases fitting TRBD2. V lost 0 bases and J lost 0; bases outside the gene matches: 4. Germline CDR1 SGHRS, CDR2 YFSETQ. The CDR3 contains 17 residues. The DNA of the CDR3 is TGCGCCAGCAGCTTGGCGCTAGCGGGAGCAAGCACAGATACGCAGTATTTT. Protein product: CASSLALAGASTDTQYF.

CDR3 sequence: CASSQRDIKFYTF. For the CDR3, the DNA is TGTGCCAGCAGCCAACGGGACATCAAGTTCTACACCTTC. This chain connects TRBV5-6 to TRBJ1-2; tentative D call: TRBD1 (6 bases). Germline V gene lookup returns CDR1 SGHDT and CDR2 YYEEEE. The length of the CDR3 is 13 residues. Trimming stripped 4 bases from V and 10 bases from J, with 17 bases between.

The chain has TRBV11-3 and TRBJ2-7; the match to TRBD2 covers 12 bases. V lost 4 bases and J lost 3; bases outside the gene matches: 4. The CDR3 is 15 amino acids. Per germline, CDR1 SGHNT and CDR2 YENEEA. The CDR3 nucleotides read TGTGCCAGCAGCTCTGGACTAGCGGGAATCTACGAGCAGTACTTC. Protein sequence: CASSSGLAGIYEQYF.

This chain links TRBV28 with TRBJ2-1, with D maybe TRBD2 (5 bases). Germline V gene data show CDR1 as MDHEN and CDR2 as SYDVKM. The CDR3 has 14 amino acids. Trimming shortened V by 6 bases and J by 5 bases, and 14 bases separated the two germline ends. The CDR3 loop is CASSPRATNNEQFF. In DNA, the CDR3 is TGTGCCAGCAGCCCGAGGGCTACTAACAATGAGCAGTTCTTC. The full variable domain, completed using reference TRBV28 and TRBJ2-1, is DVKVTQSSRYLVKRTGEKVFLECVQDMDHENMFWYRQDPGLGLRLIYFSYDVKMKEKGDIPEGYSVSREKKERFSLILESASTNQTSMYLCASSPRATNNEQFFGPGTRLTVL.

The J gene is TRBJ2-7, the V gene TRBV9, with D possibly being TRBD1 (5 bases). The V and J ends lost 8 bases and 2 bases respectively, with 17 bases between them. Germline V gene sequence: CDR1 SGDLS, CDR2 YYNGEE. The CDR3 extends over 14 amino acids. The CDR3 loop reads CASSTAPMAYEQYF. CDR3 bases: TGTGCCAGTTCGACAGCTCCTATGGCCTACGAGCAGTACTTC.

This chain uses TRBV5-1 with TRBJ2-3, with TRBD2 matching 8 bases. V trimming: 5 bases; J trimming: 3 bases; junction bases outside the gene matches: 5. This CDR3 region has 14 residues. CDR1 and CDR2 from the germline V gene are SGHRS and YFSETQ. This chain's CDR3 is CASSRPSGTDTQYF. In DNA form, the CDR3 reads TGCGCCAGCAGTAGACCTAGCGGGACAGATACGCAGTATTTT.

This rearrangement joins TRBV28 to TRBJ2-7, with 7 bases aligning to TRBD1. V was pared by 6 bases and J by 0 bases, with 14 bases of the junction left unmatched. The CDR3 has 17 amino acids. CDR1 and CDR2 from the germline V gene are MDHEN and SYDVKM. The CDR3 bases are TGTGCCAGCAGCCTCCGCCACAGGGGCCCAAGCTCCTACGAGCAGTACTTC. Translation: CASSLRHRGPSSYEQYF.

This chain joins TRBV7-9 and TRBJ2-1; D is perhaps TRBD1 (6 bases). Trimming took 5 bases from V and 0 from J, leaving 11 bases between them. This CDR3 spans 15 amino acids. Germline V CDR1 and CDR2: SEHNR, FQNEAQ (reference sequence). CDR3 nucleotide sequence: TGTGCCAGCAGCCTCCTAGGGGGCTCCTACAATGAGCAGTTCTTC. This codes for CASSLLGGSYNEQFF.

The chain carries TRBV27 and TRBJ2-7; the match to TRBD1 covers 7 bases. Germline V gives CDR1 MNHEY, CDR2 SMNVEV (reference sequence). The CDR3 contains 14 residues. V lost 8 bases to trimming and J lost 1 base; unmatched junction nucleotides: 8. The CDR3 DNA is TGTGCCAGCGGGGATGACAGGGAGTCCTACGAGCAGTACTTC. It yields the protein CASGDDRESYEQYF.

This clone was found once. The chain carries TRBV2 and TRBJ1-2, with D perhaps matching TRBD1 (6 bases). The CDR3 covers 13 residues. V was pared by 5 bases and J by 7 bases, with 14 bases between. The germline gives CDR1 SNHLY, CDR2 FYNNEI. The CDR3 protein is CASSSQGESGYTF. Here the CDR3 DNA reads TGTGCCAGCAGTTCACAGGGAGAGAGTGGCTACACCTTC.

The V call is TRBV3-1 (or the pseudogene TRBV3-2), the J call TRBJ1-1; D ambiguous. CDR3 length: 16 amino acids. V gave up 0 bases and J gave up 4 bases, with 15 bases separating them. CDR1 and CDR2 (germline): LGHDT, YNNKEL (reference sequence). DNA for the CDR3: TGTGCCAGCAGCCAAGATGAGGTCGGATACTTCACTGAAGCTTTCTTT. Translated, it gives CASSQDEVGYFTEAFF.

The chain is built from TRBV2 and TRBJ2-7; TRBD2 agrees at 15 bases. The germline V gene encodes CDR1 SNHLY and CDR2 FYNNEI. This CDR3 spans 15 amino acids. V trimming: 5 bases; J trimming: 7 bases; junction bases outside the gene matches: 6. DNA of the CDR3: TGTGCCAGCAGTTGGGGACTAGCGGGAGGAGGGGAGCAGTACTTC. Amino acids: CASSWGLAGGGEQYF.

The J gene is TRBJ1-5, the V gene TRBV20-1, with D hard to call. This CDR3 contains 15 residues. The ends were cut back, 3 bases at V and 0 bases at J, with 12 bases in the middle. Per the germline V gene, CDR1 is DFQATT and CDR2 is SNEGSKA (reference sequence). In DNA form, the CDR3 reads TGCAGTGCTAGTAGAGTCCCGAATAGCAATCAGCCCCAGCATTTT. This translates into CSASRVPNSNQPQHF.

V usage is TRBV30 and J usage is TRBJ1-2, with TRBD1 identical over 9 bases. The CDR3 runs 11 residues. CDR1 and CDR2 (germline): GTSNPN, SVGIG (reference sequence). J was trimmed by 8 bases and V by 4 bases; bases with no gene match: 2. CDR3 nucleotides: TGTGCCTGGAACAGGGGGCTCGGCTACACCTTC. Protein sequence: CAWNRGLGYTF. The whole variable domain, filled in from reference TRBV30 and TRBJ1-2, reads SQTIHQWPATLVQPVGSPLSLECTVEGTSNPNLYWYRQAAGRGLQLLFYSVGIGQISSEVPQNLSASRPQDRQFILSSKKLLLSDSGFYLCAWNRGLGYTFGSGTRLTVV.

This clone was seen once. The CDR3 is CSVEPGQDYGYTF. For the CDR3, the DNA is TGCAGCGTTGAGCCGGGACAGGACTATGGCTACACCTTC. The gene calls are TRBV29-1 and TRBJ1-2; 8 bases are shared with TRBD1. The junction had 3 bases not matched to a gene; V was cut back by 3 bases and J by 3 bases. Germline V gene data show CDR1 as SQVTM and CDR2 as ANQGSEA. CDR3 length: 13 residues.

This clone occurred once. The J gene is TRBJ1-2, the V gene TRBV19; 11 positions match TRBD1. This CDR3 spans 15 amino acids. Losses at the gene ends were 3 bases for V and 4 bases for J; bases not matched to a gene: 4. Per the germline V gene, CDR1 is LNHDA and CDR2 is SQIVND (reference sequence). The CDR3 DNA reads as TGTGCCAGTAGTATCCAAGGACAGGGGGCCTATGGCTACACCTTC. Translating gives CASSIQGQGAYGYTF.

CDR3 region: CASSLSDRDYEQYF. The CDR3 DNA sequence: TGTGCCAGCAGTTTATCCGACAGGGACTACGAGCAGTACTTC. This chain uses TRBV28 with TRBJ2-7; 7 nucleotides align to TRBD1. With 1 base clipped from V and 3 bases from J, the junction kept 3 bases outside the gene matches. Germline loops: CDR1 MDHEN, CDR2 SYDVKM. This CDR3 comprises 14 residues. Full variable domain (missing parts from reference TRBV28 and TRBJ2-7): DVKVTQSSRYLVKRTGEKVFLECVQDMDHENMFWYRQDPGLGLRLIYFSYDVKMKEKGDIPEGYSVSREKKERFSLILESASTNQTSMYLCASSLSDRDYEQYFGPGTRLTVT.

CDR3 in DNA: TGTGCCAGCAGCGTAGGTGCAAGTTATGCGGAGGGGAGCTCCTATAATTCACCCCTCCACTTT. Protein: CASSVGASYAEGSSYNSPLHF. The chain employs TRBV9 and TRBJ1-6, with a weak D call TRBD1 (5 bases). The V end was cut by 0 bases, the J end by 0 bases, with 22 bases between. Germline CDR1 reads SGDLS; CDR2 reads YYNGEE. The CDR3 has 21 amino acids.